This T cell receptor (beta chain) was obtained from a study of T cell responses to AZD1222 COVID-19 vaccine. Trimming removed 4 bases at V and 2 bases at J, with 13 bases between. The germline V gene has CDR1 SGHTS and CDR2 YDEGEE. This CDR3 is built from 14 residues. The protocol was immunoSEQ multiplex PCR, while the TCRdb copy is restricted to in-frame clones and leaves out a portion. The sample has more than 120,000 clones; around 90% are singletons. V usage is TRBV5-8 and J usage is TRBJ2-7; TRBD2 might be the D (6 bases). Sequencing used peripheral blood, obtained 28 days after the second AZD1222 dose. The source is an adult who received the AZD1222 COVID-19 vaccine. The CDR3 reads CASSRRAGTYEQYF. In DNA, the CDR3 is TGTGCCAGCAGCCGCAGGGCGGGAACCTACGAGCAGTACTTC.